This passage covers 8 T cell receptor beta chains from one sample sequenced in a study of CD4 T cells in relation to SARS-CoV-2 and coronaviruses (dated by TCRdb to the early 2020s). Their specific antigens are unknown. The library relied on the immunoSEQ multiplex PCR assay. In its TCRdb copy, this immuneACCESS table keeps in-frame sequences only and misses some clones. Where compared with another copy, unresolved V genes explain less than half of these, and the others have no known cause. The sample has about 37,000 clones on record, 82% of them singletons. 4.5% of the sample comes from the top ten. The sequenced sample was naive CD4+ T cells from PBMCs, cultured in vitro. Taken with the paper, the label for cell subset or site translates to: naive CD4+ T cells isolated by negative enrichment. The source is an adult with COVID-19.

This chain's CDR3 is CAIRGSTDTQYF. The CDR3 DNA is TGTGCCATCAGGGGTTCGACCGATACGCAGTATTTT. The chain couples TRBV10-3 to TRBJ2-3; D unclear. CDR3 size: 12 residues. V was pared by 6 bases and J by 6 bases, with 10 bases between. CDR1 and CDR2 (germline): ENHRY, SYGVKD.

The chain employs TRBV28 and TRBJ2-7; 9 nucleotides agree with TRBD2. The junction had 5 bases not matched to a gene; V was cut back by 6 bases and J by 5 bases. CDR1 MDHEN and CDR2 SYDVKM come from the germline V gene. The CDR3 covers 13 residues. In DNA, the CDR3 is TGTGCCAGCAGGCGGGAGGGCCGCAACGAGCAGTACTTC. As protein: CASRREGRNEQYF.

The chain recombines TRBV7-2 with TRBJ2-4; D gene unclear. Per the germline V gene, CDR1 is SGHTA and CDR2 is FQGNSA. Trimming removed 1 base at V and 16 bases at J, with 17 bases between. This CDR3 comprises 13 residues. The CDR3, as DNA: TGTGCCAGCAGCTTAGAGCCTGCATCGCCGGGCTACTTC. Protein product: CASSLEPASPGYF.

The chain combines TRBV4-1 with TRBJ2-1, with 12 nucleotides matching TRBD2. J lost 5 bases, V lost 4 bases, and 9 bases had no gene match. Germline lookup yields CDR1 MGHRA and CDR2 YSYEKL. This CDR3 has 17 amino acids. The CDR3 sequence is CASSPHPSSGRDNEQFF. CDR3 nucleotides: TGCGCCAGCAGCCCCCACCCCTCTAGCGGGAGGGACAATGAGCAGTTCTTC.

The J gene is TRBJ2-3, the V gene TRBV2, with D unresolved. Per the germline V gene, CDR1 is SNHLY and CDR2 is FYNNEI. V lost 6 bases to trimming and J lost 1 base, with 14 bases between them. The CDR3 extends over 15 amino acids. The CDR3 DNA is TGTGCCAGCAGGACCGTCGTAGACCGCACAGATACGCAGTATTTT. This translates into CASRTVVDRTDTQYF.

This chain connects TRBV29-1 to TRBJ1-2; 7 nucleotides match TRBD1. This CDR3 is 13 amino acids long. Unmatched junction bases numbered 3, after V lost 0 bases and J lost 5 bases. Germline V gene lookup returns CDR1 SQVTM and CDR2 ANQGSEA. CDR3 sequence: CSVEEQGQYGYTF. In DNA form, the CDR3 reads TGCAGCGTTGAAGAACAGGGACAGTATGGCTACACCTTC.

The chain employs TRBV20-1 and TRBJ1-4; D unresolved. CDR3 length: 13 residues. V lost 3 bases and J 5 bases, leaving 10 bases between the germline ends. In germline, CDR1 is DFQATT, CDR2 SNEGSKA (reference sequence). The CDR3 here is CSASSYLNEKLFF. Here the CDR3 DNA reads TGCAGTGCTAGTTCGTACCTCAATGAAAAACTGTTTTTT.

CDR3 in amino acids: CASSFGLQVPMNTEAFF. The DNA of the CDR3 is TGTGCCAGCAGCTTTGGACTACAGGTGCCGATGAACACTGAAGCTTTCTTT. This rearrangement joins TRBV5-6 to TRBJ1-1, with TRBD1 as a possible D gene (5 bases). Germline V gene lookup returns CDR1 SGHDT and CDR2 YYEEEE. CDR3 size: 17 residues. V was shortened by 2 bases and J by 0 bases, with 17 bases between the two germline ends.